This T cell receptor (beta chain) comes out of a study of PD-1 blockade in mismatch repair-deficient tumors. Sequenced by immunoSEQ multiplex PCR; TCRdb stores in-frame clones only, minus some. The data contain some 120,000 clones, 88% of them singletons. Germline CDR1 is SEHNR and CDR2 is FQNEAQ (reference sequence). The ends were cut back, 2 bases at V and 3 bases at J, with 21 bases in the middle. CDR3 size: 18 residues. Study findings and constraints: Rapid post-treatment expansion, then contraction, generally preceding radiologic response, marked tumor-resident clones.

The TCR-sequenced patients were a few responders to pembrolizumab. Turning to this clone: Antigen: not known.

The rearrangement uses TRBV7-9 and TRBJ2-3; D may correspond to TRBD1 or TRBD2 (5 bases each). The TCR originated in an adult with mismatch repair-deficient cancer. The sample was peripheral blood, taken approximately 70 weeks after starting pembrolizumab. The CDR3 bases are TGTGCCAGCAGCTTAACAGAGTCGAGAGGGGAAGATACAGATACGCAGTATTTT. Translating it yields CASSLTESRGEDTDTQYF.